What follows are 32 T cell receptor beta chains derived from one specimen sequenced in a study of blood T cell repertoires in COVID-19. Measured with immunoSEQ multiplex PCR; TCRdb has only the in-frame clones, and not every one. The data show hundreds of thousands of clones, around 89% seen once. Sequenced input: PBMCs or T cells enriched from blood (not recorded which). These receptors came from a man between 25 and 39 years old who had recovered from COVID-19.

V is TRBV18 and J is TRBJ2-7, with 7 bases that match TRBD1. CDR1 and CDR2 from the germline V gene are KGHSH and LQKENI. J lost 0 bases, V lost 4 bases, and 6 bases had no gene match. The CDR3 length is 15 residues. Here the CDR3 reads CASSLSGTASYEQYF. The DNA for the CDR3 is TGTGCCAGCTCACTATCCGGGACAGCCTCCTACGAGCAGTACTTC.

The chain links TRBV4-1 to TRBJ1-3; TRBD1 might be the D (6 bases). This CDR3 region has 20 residues. Germline values: CDR1 MGHRA, CDR2 YSYEKL. V dropped 2 bases and J dropped 0 bases, with 23 bases sitting between them. CDR3 residues: CASSQRSRAGTSASGNTIYF. CDR3 DNA: TGCGCCAGCAGCCAAAGATCGCGCGCCGGGACAAGCGCCTCTGGAAACACCATATATTTT.

The chain has TRBV4-1 and TRBJ1-5; 7 bases agree with TRBD1. There are 19 residues in the CDR3. Trimming took 0 bases from V and 0 from J; bases not matched to a gene: 11. Germline CDR1 reads MGHRA; CDR2 reads YSYEKL. This CDR3 reads CASSQDIWQGDHSNQPQHF. Here the CDR3 DNA reads TGCGCCAGCAGCCAAGATATCTGGCAGGGGGATCATAGCAATCAGCCCCAGCATTTT.

This clone is a singleton in its sample. The V and J genes are TRBV5-5 and TRBJ2-1, with 11 positions matching TRBD2. Per the germline V gene, CDR1 is SGHKS and CDR2 is YYEKEE (reference sequence). Losses at the gene ends were 1 base for V and 7 bases for J; bases not matched to a gene: 4. The CDR3 length is 15 residues. The CDR3 sequence is CASSLRLAGNNEQFF. The CDR3 coding sequence is TGTGCCAGCAGCTTGAGACTAGCGGGGAATAATGAGCAGTTCTTC. The whole variable domain, remainder taken from reference TRBV5-5 and TRBJ2-1, is DAGVTQSPTHLIKTRGQQVTLRCSPISGHKSVSWYQQVLGQGPQFIFQYYEKEERGRGNFPDRFSARQFPNYSSELNVNALLLGDSALYLCASSLRLAGNNEQFFGPGTRLTVL.

The chain is built from TRBV3-1 (or the pseudogene TRBV3-2) and TRBJ1-3; no clear D gene. Trimming removed 3 bases from V and 0 bases from J, with 9 bases in between. There are 15 residues in the CDR3. Germline V gene data show CDR1 as LGHDT and CDR2 as YNNKEL (reference sequence). DNA for the CDR3: TGTGCCAGCAGCCAGCAGTTCACCTCTGGAAACACCATATATTTT. It is translated as CASSQQFTSGNTIYF.

The chain combines TRBV2 with TRBJ2-2; TRBD1 might be the D (5 bases). There are 19 residues in the CDR3. V lost 3 bases and J 6 bases, leaving 26 bases between the germline ends. Germline CDR1 and CDR2: SNHLY and FYNNEI. In nucleotides, the CDR3 is TGTGCCAGCAGTGATCCCCGACAGAGCGTGGGTTCGGTTGCCGGGGAGCTGTTTTTT. Protein product: CASSDPRQSVGSVAGELFF.

This rearrangement joins TRBV7-6 to TRBJ2-7; 9 nucleotides agree with TRBD1. This CDR3 spans 16 amino acids. V trimming: 5 bases; J trimming: 2 bases; junction bases outside the gene matches: 10. Germline CDR1 SGHVS, CDR2 FNYEAQ. CDR3 sequence reads: CASSPTAGTGPYEQYF. In DNA, the CDR3 is TGTGCCAGCAGCCCGACCGCCGGGACAGGGCCCTACGAGCAGTACTTC.

The CDR3 is CASSPPGQGATKNIQYF. The DNA for the CDR3 is TGTGCCAGCAGTCCGCCGGGACAGGGTGCGACCAAAAACATTCAGTACTTC. This chain joins TRBV28 and TRBJ2-4; 9 bases are a match to TRBD1. Germline CDR1 and CDR2: MDHEN and SYDVKM. The trim removed 5 bases at V and 2 bases at J, leaving 10 bases unmatched. The CDR3 sequence is 17 residues long.

This clone showed up just once. The chain is built from TRBV5-1 and TRBJ2-1; 9 bases line up with TRBD1. The J segment lost 5 bases and the V segment lost 0 bases, leaving 0 bases of the junction unmatched. CDR1 and CDR2 from the germline V gene are SGHRS and YFSETQ. CDR3 length: 14 residues. The CDR3 DNA follows: TGCGCCAGCAGCTTGGGACAGGGGGACAATGAGCAGTTCTTC. It yields the protein CASSLGQGDNEQFF.

The CDR3 protein is CAISGESGAYEQYF. DNA of the CDR3: TGTGCCATCAGTGGGGAGAGCGGAGCCTACGAGCAGTACTTC. The chain employs TRBV10-3 and TRBJ2-7, with a weak D call TRBD2 (5 bases). The germline V gene has CDR1 ENHRY and CDR2 SYGVKD. The CDR3 extends over 14 amino acids. Deletions cut 4 bases from V and 2 bases from J, with 12 bases between.

The J gene is TRBJ2-7, the V gene TRBV11-1, with TRBD1 matching 7 bases. J gave up 4 bases and V 5 bases, and 5 bases lay outside the gene matches. The germline V gene encodes CDR1 SGHAT and CDR2 FQDESV (reference sequence). This CDR3 contains 13 residues. The CDR3, as DNA: TGTGCCAGCAGCGCAGACAGGGATTACGAGCAGTACTTC. This translates into CASSADRDYEQYF.

The V and J genes are TRBV13 and TRBJ2-1; D not resolved. V lost 2 bases and J 12 bases, leaving 14 bases between the germline ends. Germline CDR1 reads PRHDT; CDR2 reads FYEKMQ (reference sequence). This CDR3 region has 13 residues. CDR3 nucleotide sequence: TGTGCCAGCAGCTTAAGCTCCAAAAACGGGCAGTTCTTC. Translating it yields CASSLSSKNGQFF.

V gene TRBV19 combines with J gene TRBJ2-7, with TRBD1 matching over 9 bases. From germline, CDR1 is LNHDA and CDR2 SQIVND (reference sequence). The length of the CDR3 is 14 residues. J was trimmed by 5 bases and V by 4 bases; bases with no gene match: 6. The CDR3 is CASSTPGTGNEQYF. The CDR3 DNA sequence: TGTGCCAGTAGTACCCCCGGGACAGGGAACGAGCAGTACTTC.

V and J are TRBV28 and TRBJ1-1, with a possible D match to TRBD1 (5 bases). From germline, CDR1 is MDHEN and CDR2 SYDVKM. The CDR3 consists of 14 residues. Trimming cost V 6 bases and J 3 bases, with 14 bases left between them. CDR3 loop: CASRVGQRYTEAFF. In DNA, the CDR3 is TGTGCCAGCAGAGTAGGACAACGCTACACTGAAGCTTTCTTT.

The chain couples TRBV5-8 to TRBJ1-3, with unresolved D. V gave up 0 bases and J gave up 7 bases, with 8 bases separating them. Germline V gene data show CDR1 as SGHTS and CDR2 as YDEGEE. The CDR3 is made up of 13 amino acids. CDR3 DNA: TGTGCCAGCAGCTTGGAAGGGAGTAACACCATATATTTT. Translating gives CASSLEGSNTIYF.

This chain joins TRBV24-1 and TRBJ2-1, with TRBD1 as a possible D gene (6 bases). Germline-derived CDR1 and CDR2 are KGHDR and SFDVKD. The CDR3 is made up of 15 amino acids. Trimming shortened V by 3 bases and J by 6 bases, and 14 bases separated the two germline ends. This CDR3 is CATSDVRGAGNEQFF. As DNA, the CDR3 is TGTGCCACCAGTGATGTCAGGGGCGCGGGCAATGAGCAGTTCTTC.

The chain carries TRBV19 and TRBJ2-5; TRBD1 matches 11 bases. Trimming removed 2 bases from V and 2 bases from J; junction bases left unmatched: 4. The germline CDR1 and CDR2 sequences are LNHDA and SQIVND (reference sequence). The length of the CDR3 is 16 residues. CDR3 bases: TGTGCCAGTAGTATATCCGGGACAGGGGGGCAAGAGACCCAGTACTTC. It encodes CASSISGTGGQETQYF.

The count of this clone is one. This sequence joins TRBV3-1 (or the pseudogene TRBV3-2) and TRBJ2-7; TRBD2 matches at 9 bases. Trimming at V came to 6 bases and at J to 5 bases, leaving 8 bases not matched to a gene. The CDR3 consists of 14 residues. The germline gives CDR1 LGHDT, CDR2 YNNKEL (reference sequence). CDR3 sequence reads: CASSLTSGGNEQYF. The CDR3 DNA is TGTGCCAGCAGTCTTACAAGCGGGGGGAACGAGCAGTACTTC.

The rearrangement links TRBV24-1 to TRBJ1-2; the D gene is possibly TRBD1 (6 bases). V gave up 4 bases and J gave up 3 bases, with 14 bases separating them. The CDR3 has 15 amino acids. Germline loops: CDR1 KGHDR, CDR2 SFDVKD. CDR3 amino acids: CATSDQGTSDYGYTF. For the CDR3, the DNA is TGTGCCACCAGTGACCAAGGGACATCGGACTATGGCTACACCTTC.

V and J are TRBV14 and TRBJ2-3; D gene ambiguous. CDR1 is SGHDN, CDR2 FVKESK, per germline. Trimming took 1 base from V and 5 from J, leaving 7 bases between them. The CDR3 length is 13 residues. CDR3 amino acids: CASSQALVDTQYF. CDR3 bases: TGTGCCAGCAGCCAAGCCTTAGTAGATACGCAGTATTTT.

The chain employs TRBV5-1 and TRBJ1-3; the D gene is possibly TRBD1 (5 bases). The V gene's germline CDR1 is SGHRS and CDR2 YFSETQ. This CDR3 has 14 amino acids. The V gene lost 3 bases and the J gene lost 9 bases, with 16 bases spanning the gap. The CDR3 spells CASSSTVPGGTIYF. The CDR3 coding sequence is TGCGCCAGCAGCTCGACAGTCCCGGGAGGCACCATATATTTT.

The genes are TRBV24-1 and TRBJ1-5, with D possibly matching TRBD1 (6 bases). CDR1 and CDR2 (germline): KGHDR, SFDVKD. Trimming cost V 5 bases and J 10 bases, with 14 bases left between them. The CDR3 sequence is 13 residues long. The CDR3 region is CATSVQGYGPQHF. The CDR3 DNA is TGTGCCACCAGTGTACAGGGTTATGGACCCCAGCATTTT.

The J gene is TRBJ2-1, the V gene TRBV5-1; 10 bases are shared with TRBD2. The germline V gene encodes CDR1 SGHRS and CDR2 YFSETQ. Trimming at V came to 0 bases and at J to 6 bases, leaving 6 bases not matched to a gene. The CDR3 has 16 residues. CDR3 nucleotide sequence: TGCGCCAGCAGCTTGGATCGGGCTAGCGGGAGCAATGAGCAGTTCTTC. The encoded protein is CASSLDRASGSNEQFF.

The V call is TRBV19, the J call TRBJ1-2, with TRBD1 identical over 9 bases. CDR1 and CDR2 (germline): LNHDA, SQIVND (reference sequence). The CDR3 runs to 16 residues. The V and J ends lost 5 bases and 3 bases, in that order; junction bases with no gene match: 10. Written as DNA, the CDR3 is TGTGCCAGTAGTCTCCCCGGGACAGGGCGCGACTATGGCTACACCTTC. Its translation: CASSLPGTGRDYGYTF.

The V call is TRBV5-1, the J call TRBJ2-7; 11 bases are shared with TRBD1. J was trimmed by 4 bases and V by 4 bases; bases with no gene match: 4. Germline V lookup: CDR1 SGHRS, CDR2 YFSETQ. CDR3 length equals 14 residues. CDR3 DNA: TGCGCCAGCAGCACGGACAGGGGGCTGTACGAGCAGTACTTC. Protein: CASSTDRGLYEQYF.

V is TRBV10-3 and J is TRBJ1-3; weak D call: TRBD1 (5 bases). V shed 7 bases and J shed 2 bases, with 18 bases lying between them. CDR3 size: 16 residues. The V gene's germline CDR1 is ENHRY and CDR2 SYGVKD. The CDR3 DNA is TGTGCCATCACCCAGCGGGACGGGCCGGCTGGAAACACCATATATTTT. Its translation: CAITQRDGPAGNTIYF.

The chain carries TRBV18 and TRBJ1-1; no clear D. The CDR3 covers 14 residues. Trimming took 3 bases from V and 1 from J, leaving 9 bases between them. CDR1 and CDR2 (germline): KGHSH, LQKENI. The CDR3 DNA reads as TGTGCCAGCTCACCTCAAGAAGCGAACACTGAAGCTTTCTTT. It yields the protein CASSPQEANTEAFF.

The CDR3 is CASSLTGAHEQYF. The CDR3 DNA is TGTGCCAGCAGTTTAACAGGGGCACACGAGCAGTACTTC. This chain uses TRBV27 with TRBJ2-7; 7 nucleotides match TRBD1. CDR3 size: 13 residues. The junction had 3 bases not matched to a gene; V was cut back by 2 bases and J by 5 bases. Germline V CDR1 and CDR2: MNHEY, SMNVEV (reference sequence).

CDR3 residues: CASSPHYEETQYF. The CDR3 nucleotides read TGTGCCAGCAGCCCCCACTACGAAGAGACCCAGTACTTC. The V gene is TRBV7-2, the J gene TRBJ2-5; D gene unclear. With 5 bases removed from V and 3 bases from J, the gap between germline ends came to 10 bases. This CDR3 is built from 13 residues. Germline V gives CDR1 SGHTA, CDR2 FQGNSA.

The CDR3 coding sequence is TGTGCCAGCAGCTTAGGGGGGGACACCGGGGAGCTGTTTTTT. Its protein product is CASSLGGDTGELFF. The J gene is TRBJ2-2, the V gene TRBV11-2, with D maybe TRBD2 (6 bases). The CDR3 is 14 amino acids. Germline values: CDR1 SGHAT, CDR2 FQNNGV. The germline V and J ends were trimmed by 1 base and 3 bases, with 6 bases remaining between them.

CDR3 residues: CSVESGTSRKAYYNEQFF. The CDR3 DNA reads as TGCAGCGTTGAGAGCGGGACCTCCCGGAAGGCCTATTACAATGAGCAGTTCTTC. The chain recombines TRBV29-1 with TRBJ2-1; 7 bases are a match to TRBD2. V shed 3 bases and J 4 bases; nucleotides not matched to a gene: 18. Per the germline V gene, CDR1 is SQVTM and CDR2 is ANQGSEA. This CDR3 is built from 18 residues.

The rearrangement links TRBV24-1 to TRBJ1-2; 8 bases match TRBD1. Unmatched junction bases numbered 8, after V lost 4 bases and J lost 8 bases. The CDR3 has 14 residues. CDR1 KGHDR and CDR2 SFDVKD come from the germline V gene. This chain's CDR3 is CATSDLDRADGYTF. Written as DNA, the CDR3 is TGTGCCACCAGTGACCTGGACAGGGCTGACGGCTACACCTTC.